This TCR beta chain appears in the sequencing data of a study of cytomegalovirus exposure and HLA in healthy donors. With 60 Vbeta and 13 Jbeta primers, the PCR was carried out. Using immunoSEQ multiplex PCR, the repertoire was profiled, and TCRdb retains in-frame clones only, with some absent. The sample records under 200,000 clones, roughly 73% being singletons. Points on this clone: Antigen specificity is unknown.

Study-wide points: The classifier was said to identify cytomegalovirus status with high specificity and sensitivity.

The source of this sequence is a woman aged 25 to 45 in good health and CMV-seronegative. Sequencing was carried out using PBMCs.

The CDR3 bases are TGTGCCAGCAGCTTAGCGCCAGGCTCAGATACGCAGTATTTT. Translation gives CASSLAPGSDTQYF. The rearrangement links TRBV7-2 to TRBJ2-3; D remains ambiguous. V was shortened by 0 bases and J by 4 bases, with 8 bases between the two germline ends. CDR1 and CDR2 (germline): SGHTA, FQGNSA. This CDR3 is built from 14 residues.